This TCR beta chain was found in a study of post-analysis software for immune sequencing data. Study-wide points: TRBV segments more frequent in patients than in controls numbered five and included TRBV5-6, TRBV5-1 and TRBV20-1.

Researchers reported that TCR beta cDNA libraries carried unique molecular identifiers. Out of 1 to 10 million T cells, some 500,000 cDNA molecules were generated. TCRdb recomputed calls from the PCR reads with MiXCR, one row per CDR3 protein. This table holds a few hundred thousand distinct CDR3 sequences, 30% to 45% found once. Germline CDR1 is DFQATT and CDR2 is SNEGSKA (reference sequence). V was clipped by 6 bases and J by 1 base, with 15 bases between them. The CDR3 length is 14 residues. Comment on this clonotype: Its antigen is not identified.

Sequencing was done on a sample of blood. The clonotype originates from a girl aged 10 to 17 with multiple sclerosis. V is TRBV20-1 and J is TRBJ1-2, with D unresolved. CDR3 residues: CSAPGSFYNYGYTF. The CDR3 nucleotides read TGCAGTGCCCCGGGGTCTTTCTATAACTATGGCTACACCTTC.